Described below is a single TCR beta chain sequence and its context. This record belongs to a study of blood T cells in healthy people across ages. Healthy Russian Caucasian donors spanned ages about 6 to 90 years. Germline V lookup: CDR1 LGHNA, CDR2 YNFKEQ. This CDR3 has 15 amino acids. J was trimmed by 2 bases and V by 4 bases; bases with no gene match: 4. A sample-barcoded 5' primer and a J-beta primer mix were used in a second PCR of roughly 6 to 11 cycles. One entry per CDR3 protein results from TCRdb running MiXCR on the 5' RACE reads. The table lists about 800,000 distinct CDR3 sequences, 20% to 30% of them singletons. The sample was also reused in another study, on T cells of mothers and their children. This second report adds: Mothers yielded over 8 million CDR3 reads, children several million each.

The clonotype was recovered from a boy aged 5-17 years in good health. Sequencing was performed on blood. The chain joins TRBV4-2 to TRBJ2-7; 11 bases line up with TRBD1. CDR3 loop: CASSPRTGGPYEQYF. CDR3 DNA: TGTGCCAGCAGCCCGAGGACAGGGGGCCCCTACGAGCAGTACTTC.